The rows below give T cell receptor beta chains drawn from one sample of a study of shared clonotypes between healthy human individuals. Some clones are missing from TCRdb's copy, which holds only in-frame ones; the method was immunoSEQ multiplex PCR. The top ten hold around 0.38% of the sample, which has around 1.4 million clones, approximately 98.5% seen once. The sample taken for sequencing was naive CD4+ T cells sorted from blood. The receptors stem from a man aged 30-40 years in good health. Both conserved end residues are part of each CDR3. D genes are given only for firm matches. Expanded clones get a size class; other rows say once, few or many, or leave the size out.

TRBJ2-3 | TRBV13 | NA | NA | TGTGCCAGCAGCTTAGAGGTGGGAGGCATTGGACCCGATACGCAGTATTTT | CASSLEVGGIGPDTQYF
TRBJ2-7 | TRBV5-4 | NA | NA | TGTGCCAGCAGCACGGGACACCCGATCATCTACGAGCAGTACTTC | CASSTGHPIIYEQYF
TRBJ1-1 | TRBV5-4 | NA | NA | TGTGCCAGCAGCTTCGACCCGAACACTGAAGCTTTCTTT | CASSFDPNTEAFF
TRBJ2-2 | TRBV18 | NA | once | TGTGCCAGCTCACCACTTACTACGAACACCGGGGAGCTGTTTTTT | CASSPLTTNTGELFF
TRBJ2-5 | TRBV11-3 | NA | NA | TGTGCCATCACCAGGGTTGGTGGCGAGACCCAGTACTTC | CAITRVGGETQYF
TRBJ2-1 | TRBV7-3 | NA | NA | TGTGCCAGCAGCCTCTACAGCGGTGAGCAGTTCTTC | CASSLYSGEQFF
TRBJ1-2 | TRBV10-3 | NA | NA | TGTGCCATCGCATCGACAGAGACCAACTATGGCTACACCTTC | CAIASTETNYGYTF
TRBJ1-1 | TRBV27 | NA | NA | TGTGCCAGCAGTAGGGACGCTGAAGCTTTCTTT | CASSRDAEAFF
TRBJ1-2 | TRBV15 | NA | NA | TGTGCCACCAGCAGAGATATCTCTGGCTACACCTTC | CATSRDISGYTF
TRBJ2-7 | TRBV6-5 | NA | NA | TGTGCCAGCGCAACCGGCGGGGTCTGGGCCTACGAGCAGTACTTC | CASATGGVWAYEQYF
TRBJ2-5 | TRBV18 | NA | NA | TGTGCCAGCTCACAGATGCCAGGGGACAATCAAGAGACCCAGTACTTC | CASSQMPGDNQETQYF
TRBJ1-2 | TRBV5-5 | NA | NA | TGTGCCAGCAGCTTGGGGGAGGCTGGCTACACCTTC | CASSLGEAGYTF
TRBJ2-2 | TRBV9 | NA | NA | TGTGCCAGCAGCGTAGCGAATCTCCCCGGAACCGGGGAGCTGTTTTTT | CASSVANLPGTGELFF
TRBJ2-1 | TRBV7-2 | NA | NA | TGTGCCAGCAGCCAGATCGATGAGCAGTTCTTC | CASSQIDEQFF
TRBJ2-5 | TRBV18 | NA | NA | TGTGCCAGCTCACCCGGTGGAGAGACCCAGTACTTC | CASSPGGETQYF
TRBJ2-7 | TRBV5-4 | NA | NA | TGTGCCAGCAGCTTTGGGCAGACAAGGTACGAGCAGTACTTC | CASSFGQTRYEQYF
TRBJ1-1 | TRBV29-1 | NA | NA | TGCAGCGTTGTCGGCGTGGGTCCTGAAGCTTTCTTT | CSVVGVGPEAFF
TRBJ1-1 | TRBV9 | NA | NA | TGTGCCAGCAGCGTGGCCATGTCCACTGAAGCTTTCTTT | CASSVAMSTEAFF
TRBJ2-2 | TRBV23-1 | NA | NA | TGCGCCAGCAGTCAATCTACAGGCCTGAACACCGGGGAGCTGTTTTTT | CASSQSTGLNTGELFF
TRBJ1-1 | TRBV7-9 | NA | NA | TGTGCCAGCAGCTCGGACAACATGAACACTGAAGCTTTCTTT | CASSSDNMNTEAFF
TRBJ2-1 | TRBV5-1 | TRBD2 | NA | TGCGCCAGCAGAGTAGCGGGAGGGGATGAGCAGTTCTTC | CASRVAGGDEQFF
TRBJ2-1 | TRBV28 | TRBD2 | NA | TGTGCCAGCAGTCTCCAACGGACTAGCGGGAGTCTCTTC | CASSLQRTSGSLF
TRBJ2-4 | TRBV28 | TRBD1 | NA | TGTGCCAGCAGTTTAGAAAGAACAGGGGCCATTCAGTACTTC | CASSLERTGAIQYF
TRBJ2-7 | TRBV7-8 | TRBD2 | once | TGTGCCAGCAGACCAAGGCTAGCGGGAACCTACGAGCAGTACTTC | CASRPRLAGTYEQYF
TRBJ2-5 | TRBV5-1 | NA | NA | TGCGCCAGCAGCTTAGGGAGCCAAGAGACCCAGTACTTC | CASSLGSQETQYF
TRBJ2-1 | TRBV2 | NA | NA | TGTGCCAGCAGGGTGGTTTGGTCCTACAATGAGCAGTTCTTC | CASRVVWSYNEQFF
TRBJ2-7 | TRBV11-2 | NA | NA | TGTGCCAGCAGCTTAGAGGTAGGGACCTACGAGCAGTACTTC | CASSLEVGTYEQYF